The source of this T cell receptor (beta chain) is a study of Ad26.COV2.S vaccination and SARS-CoV-2 variants. Across the study: Once, or twice with 56 days between doses, Ad26.COV2.S was given intramuscularly.

Study results and limitations: Marked by substantial breadth, spike-specific CD8+ and CD4+ T cell responses were reportedly seen after vaccination. An underestimation of total T cell responses may have resulted from the TCR breadth and depth analyses.

Of note for this clone: Its antigen is currently unknown.

Stated treatment: around 19 received Ad26.COV2.S at low or high dose, single or two shots; five or six received placebo; per-sample allocation not given. After the first vaccine or placebo injection, samples were drawn on day 63. The data were produced by immunoSEQ multiplex PCR, yet TCRdb's version contains in-frame clones alone and is incomplete. The sample yields approximately 500,000 clones, around nine tenths seen once. This CDR3 contains 14 residues. Trimming removed 4 bases from V and 4 bases from J, with 13 bases in between. CDR1 LNHDA and CDR2 SQIVND come from the germline V gene (reference sequence).

The origin of this receptor is a person aged 18-65 years who received the Ad26.COV2.S COVID-19 vaccine or a placebo. The specimen comprised peripheral blood, sampled in a trial of Ad26.COV2.S vaccine versus placebo. The genes are TRBV19 and TRBJ1-1; TRBD1 is a possible D gene (5 bases). CDR3 in DNA: TGTGCCAGTAGTAGGGGCGGCACCTCCACTGAAGCTTTCTTT. Encoded protein: CASSRGGTSTEAFF.